The 18 T cell receptor beta chains below all came from one sample that was sequenced in a study of blood T cell repertoires in COVID-19. Using immunoSEQ multiplex PCR, the repertoire was profiled, and TCRdb retains in-frame clones only, with some absent. The sample lists 350,000 to 450,000 clones, 80% to 90% seen once, with roughly 1.9% in the top ten. The sample taken for sequencing was PBMCs or T cells enriched from blood (not recorded which). All receptors derive from a man in his forties or fifties in a cohort exposed to, infected with or recovered from COVID-19 (not recorded which).

The rearrangement joins TRBV5-4 to TRBJ2-4; D perhaps matches TRBD1 (5 bases). Trimming cost V 2 bases and J 2 bases, with 11 bases left between them. Germline-derived CDR1 and CDR2 are SGHNT and YYREEE (reference sequence). This CDR3 is 15 amino acids long. CDR3 region: CASSFWGPTKNIQYF. The DNA for the CDR3 is TGTGCCAGCAGCTTTTGGGGCCCAACCAAAAACATTCAGTACTTC.

The chain employs TRBV7-8 and TRBJ1-1; D possibly corresponds to TRBD1 (6 bases). V was cut by 0 bases and J by 0 bases, with 11 bases left in between. The CDR3 totals 16 residues. In germline, CDR1 is SGHVS, CDR2 FQNEAQ. CDR3: CASSLAKDRMNTEAFF. The CDR3 nucleotides read TGTGCCAGCAGCTTAGCCAAGGACAGAATGAACACTGAAGCTTTCTTT.

The chain uses TRBV20-1 and TRBJ1-2; D is unclear. The length of the CDR3 is 11 residues. V was trimmed by 3 bases and J by 0 bases, leaving 2 bases between them. Germline assignment: CDR1 DFQATT and CDR2 SNEGSKA (reference sequence). This CDR3 is CSASSNYGYTF. CDR3 in DNA: TGCAGTGCTAGCTCTAACTATGGCTACACCTTC.

The table lists this clone with a count of one. V gene TRBV14 combines with J gene TRBJ1-6, with D unresolved. The CDR3 loop spans 15 amino acids. V gave up 4 bases and J gave up 13 bases, with 20 bases separating them. CDR1 SGHDN and CDR2 FVKESK come from the germline V gene. CDR3 residues: CASSPYGGPLSPLHF. For the CDR3, the DNA is TGTGCCAGCAGCCCTTACGGAGGGCCGCTTTCCCCCCTCCACTTT. The full variable domain, with the rest looked up from reference TRBV14 and TRBJ1-6, is EAGVTQFPSHSVIEKGQTVTLRCDPISGHDNLYWYRRVMGKEIKFLLHFVKESKQDESGMPNNRFLAERTGGTYSTLKVQPAELEDSGVYFCASSPYGGPLSPLHFGNGTRLTVT.

The chain couples TRBV11-2 to TRBJ2-5; TRBD2 might be the D (6 bases). Trimming cost V 1 base and J 4 bases, with 10 bases left between them. CDR1 SGHAT and CDR2 FQNNGV come from the germline V gene. This CDR3 has 14 residues. Here the CDR3 reads CASSLAGSGETQYF. CDR3 nucleotide sequence: TGTGCCAGCAGCTTAGCCGGGAGTGGAGAGACCCAGTACTTC. Filled out from reference TRBV11-2 and TRBJ2-5, the complete variable domain reads EAGVAQSPRYKIIEKRQSVAFWCNPISGHATLYWYQQILGQGPKLLIQFQNNGVVDDSQLPKDRFSAERLKGVDSTLKIQPAKLEDSAVYLCASSLAGSGETQYFGPGTRLLVL.

The gene calls are TRBV28 and TRBJ1-5; a possible D gene is TRBD1 (6 bases). Trimming pared 5 bases from V and 0 bases from J, leaving 11 bases between. In germline, CDR1 is MDHEN, CDR2 SYDVKM. This CDR3 spans 15 amino acids. CDR3 sequence (DNA): TGTGCCAGCAGTGCTGGGACACTTAGCAATCAGCCCCAGCATTTT. Its translation: CASSAGTLSNQPQHF.

The rearrangement joins TRBV10-1 to TRBJ2-5; D might be TRBD2 (6 bases). The CDR3 spans 16 residues. Germline V CDR1 and CDR2: WNHNN, SYGVQD (reference sequence). The V end was cut by 3 bases, the J end by 1 base, with 15 bases between. The CDR3 coding sequence is TGCGCCAGCAGTGAAGGGGTTAGCGGCCTCCAAGAGACCCAGTACTTC. It translates to CASSEGVSGLQETQYF.

This clone appeared once. The V gene is TRBV18, the J gene TRBJ2-2; 8 bases are a match to TRBD2. The CDR3 loop spans 18 amino acids. V shed 0 bases and J 2 bases; nucleotides not matched to a gene: 8. Germline loops: CDR1 KGHSH, CDR2 LQKENI. CDR3 amino acids: CASSPPKGGRSNTGELFF. The CDR3 DNA follows: TGTGCCAGCTCACCACCGAAGGGCGGGAGGTCTAACACCGGGGAGCTGTTTTTT.

The V call is TRBV7-3, the J call TRBJ2-1; possibly TRBD2 for D (6 bases). CDR1 is SGHTA, CDR2 FQGTGA, per germline. The V end was cut by 3 bases, the J end by 0 bases, with 12 bases between. This CDR3 comprises 16 residues. In DNA, the CDR3 is TGTGCCAGCAGCTTCGGGGCGGGGAGCTCCTACAATGAGCAGTTCTTC. As protein: CASSFGAGSSYNEQFF.

V is TRBV5-1 and J is TRBJ2-2; the D gene is possibly TRBD1 (6 bases). The ends were cut back, 1 base at V and 3 bases at J, with 10 bases in the middle. The CDR3 has 15 amino acids. Germline V gene lookup returns CDR1 SGHRS and CDR2 YFSETQ. The CDR3 reads CASSLSGAYTGELFF. For the CDR3, the DNA is TGCGCCAGCAGCTTGTCAGGGGCCTACACCGGGGAGCTGTTTTTT.

The chain couples TRBV20-1 to TRBJ1-3; D gene unclear. Germline-derived CDR1 and CDR2 are DFQATT and SNEGSKA (reference sequence). V lost 5 bases, J lost 7 bases, and 9 bases lay in between. The CDR3 has 11 amino acids. CDR3 coding DNA: TGCAGTGCTTTCTACGGGAACACCATATATTTT. Translated, it gives CSAFYGNTIYF.

This rearrangement joins TRBV6-5 to TRBJ1-1; 7 bases match TRBD1. This CDR3 has 13 amino acids. Germline V CDR1 and CDR2: MNHEY, SVGAGI. Losses at the gene ends were 8 bases for V and 2 bases for J; bases not matched to a gene: 5. The CDR3 spells CASSTGRNTEAFF. CDR3 coding DNA: TGTGCCAGCTCGACAGGGAGAAACACTGAAGCTTTCTTT.

This chain uses TRBV4-1 with TRBJ1-3; possibly TRBD1 for D (6 bases). Germline assignment: CDR1 MGHRA and CDR2 YSYEKL. V lost 4 bases to trimming and J lost 0 bases, with 22 bases between them. The length of the CDR3 is 19 residues. The CDR3 spells CASSPTYTSGDLSGNTIYF. In nucleotides, the CDR3 is TGCGCCAGCAGCCCTACCTATACGTCAGGGGACCTCTCTGGAAACACCATATATTTT.

This rearrangement joins TRBV9 to TRBJ1-1, with 8 bases that match TRBD1. CDR1 and CDR2 (germline): SGDLS, YYNGEE. This CDR3 is built from 15 residues. The trim removed 4 bases at V and 4 bases at J, leaving 9 bases unmatched. CDR3 in DNA: TGTGCCAGCAGCCCCCAAGGGACAGGAGGCACTGAAGCTTTCTTT. Its protein product is CASSPQGTGGTEAFF.

The DNA of the CDR3 is TGTGCCAGCAGCTCCAAGGGGACAGGAAATCAGCCCCAGCATTTT. This encodes CASSSKGTGNQPQHF. V gene TRBV5-5 combines with J gene TRBJ1-5; 8 bases agree with TRBD1. CDR3 size: 15 residues. The V and J ends lost 3 bases and 4 bases, in that order; junction bases with no gene match: 6. CDR1 SGHKS and CDR2 YYEKEE come from the germline V gene (reference sequence).

The J gene is TRBJ1-6, the V gene TRBV7-8; 7 nucleotides match TRBD1. CDR3 length equals 14 residues. V lost 2 bases, J lost 6 bases, and 1 base stayed unmatched. Germline CDR1 reads SGHVS; CDR2 reads FQNEAQ. The CDR3 nucleotides read TGTGCCAGCAGCTTACGGGACAGTAATTCACCCCTCCACTTT. This gives the protein CASSLRDSNSPLHF. Together with reference TRBV7-8 and TRBJ1-6, the CDR3 gives the full variable domain: GAGVSQSPRYKVAKRGQDVALRCDPISGHVSLFWYQQALGQGPEFLTYFQNEAQLDKSGLPSDRFFAERPEGSVSTLKIQRTQQEDSAVYLCASSLRDSNSPLHFGNGTRLTVT.

This chain joins TRBV28 and TRBJ2-7; 9 bases fit TRBD1. The V segment lost 8 bases and the J segment 5 bases; nucleotides outside the gene matches: 4. This CDR3 is built from 12 residues. CDR1 is MDHEN, CDR2 SYDVKM, per germline. DNA for the CDR3: TGTGCCAGCTGGACAGGGGACAACGAGCAGTACTTC. Its translation: CASWTGDNEQYF.

The chain employs TRBV19 and TRBJ1-4; weak D call: TRBD1 (5 bases). The CDR3 has 14 amino acids. Trimming took 7 bases from V and 8 from J, leaving 17 bases between them. CDR1 and CDR2 (germline): LNHDA, SQIVND (reference sequence). The CDR3 loop is CASTTGTGGEKLFF. In DNA form, the CDR3 reads TGTGCCAGTACCACCGGGACGGGGGGGGAAAAACTGTTTTTT.